This T cell receptor beta chain originates from a study of long-term antiretroviral therapy in people with HIV. Regarding the study as a whole: Relative to control repertoires, HIV repertoires exhibited narrower CDR3 length ranges.

The CDR3 loop spans 14 amino acids. CDR1 is SGHKS, CDR2 YYEKEE, per germline (reference sequence). Between the trimmed V and J ends, which lost 4 bases and 0 bases, there was a span of 8 bases. Survey-level resolution applied to immunoSEQ assay v3.0. Sequenced by immunoSEQ multiplex PCR; TCRdb stores in-frame clones only, minus some. Of 20,000 to 25,000 clones listed, around 80% are singletons. As for this clone: What it binds is not known.

The J gene is TRBJ2-4, the V gene TRBV5-5; D gene uncertain. The sample in question was unsorted PBMCs, obtained 1.2 years after starting antiretroviral therapy. The TCR was taken from a woman in her thirties or forties with HIV. CDR3 region: CASSQQLAKNIQYF. In DNA, the CDR3 is TGTGCCAGCAGCCAACAGCTAGCCAAAAACATTCAGTACTTC.